The 22 T cell receptor beta chains listed next were all sequenced from one sample in a study of technical replicates of blood from a handful of donors. The protocol was immunoSEQ multiplex PCR, while the TCRdb copy is restricted to in-frame clones and leaves out a portion. Seen here are about 80,000 clones, roughly nine tenths observed once, and the top ten hold 0.3% to 0.45%. The specimen was T cells isolated from PBMCs. Receptors were obtained from a human donor in good health.

This clone was seen a handful of times. V and J are TRBV19 and TRBJ1-5, with D perhaps matching TRBD1 (6 bases). CDR3 length equals 12 residues. The germline gives CDR1 LNHDA, CDR2 SQIVND (reference sequence). V lost 8 bases and J lost 6, with 11 bases in between. CDR3 in DNA: TGTGCCAGTGTTCAGGGGACTCAGCCCCAGCATTTT. It encodes CASVQGTQPQHF.

The rearrangement uses TRBV19 and TRBJ1-5, with 7 bases matching TRBD1. Germline V gene sequence: CDR1 LNHDA, CDR2 SQIVND (reference sequence). V gave up 4 bases and J gave up 4 bases; unmatched junction bases: 7. This CDR3 contains 15 residues. The DNA of the CDR3 is TGTGCCAGTAGTACGACAGGGATTGGGAATCAGCCCCAGCATTTT. Translation gives CASSTTGIGNQPQHF.

The genes are TRBV7-8 and TRBJ1-4; TRBD1 is a possible D gene (6 bases). Trimming took off 6 bases at V and 3 bases at J, with 14 bases between the two ends. The CDR3 is 15 amino acids. Germline CDR1 and CDR2: SGHVS and FQNEAQ. This chain's CDR3 is CASRTQQGSNEKLFF. CDR3 nucleotides: TGTGCCAGCAGGACTCAGCAGGGGTCTAATGAAAAACTGTTTTTT.

The V gene is TRBV4-2, the J gene TRBJ2-2; the match to TRBD2 covers 11 bases. V dropped 0 bases and J dropped 6; count of bases not matched to a gene: 6. This CDR3 is built from 17 residues. Germline V gene lookup returns CDR1 LGHNA and CDR2 YNFKEQ. CDR3 sequence (DNA): TGTGCCAGCAGCCAAGATAGCGGGAGGGCCAGGGCCGGGGAGCTGTTTTTT. Translated: CASSQDSGRARAGELFF.

The chain recombines TRBV25-1 with TRBJ1-1; D call uncertain. This CDR3 has 14 residues. The germline V gene has CDR1 MGHDK and CDR2 SYGVNS. Trimming took 4 bases from V and 0 from J, leaving 9 bases between them. In nucleotides, the CDR3 is TGTGCCAGCAGTGGGAGTTACCTGAACACTGAAGCTTTCTTT. Translating gives CASSGSYLNTEAFF.

The chain has TRBV7-3 and TRBJ2-2; 13 bases are a match to TRBD2. V lost 5 bases and J lost 5; bases outside the gene matches: 8. CDR1 and CDR2 (germline): SGHTA, FQGTGA. The CDR3 runs to 17 residues. The CDR3 here is CASSAGTSGIKTGELFF. The DNA of the CDR3 is TGTGCCAGCAGCGCCGGGACTAGCGGGATTAAGACCGGGGAGCTGTTTTTT.

The chain couples TRBV6-1 to TRBJ2-1, with 7 positions matching TRBD1. Germline V gene lookup returns CDR1 MNHNS and CDR2 SASEGT. The V gene end was trimmed by 6 bases and the J gene end by 7 bases; junction bases not matched to a gene: 12. The CDR3 runs to 15 residues. The CDR3: CASRGKAGGTNEQFF. The DNA of the CDR3 is TGTGCCAGCAGGGGGAAGGCAGGGGGTACGAATGAGCAGTTCTTC.

The chain employs TRBV14 and TRBJ2-3; D unclear. Per germline, CDR1 SGHDN and CDR2 FVKESK. Trimming removed 5 bases from V and 2 bases from J, with 8 bases in between. The CDR3 contains 13 residues. CDR3 nucleotide sequence: TGTGCCAGCAGCTTCTGGGCCACAGATACGCAGTATTTT. It encodes CASSFWATDTQYF.

This clone was detected only once. The chain has TRBV25-1 and TRBJ2-7; 12 bases map to TRBD2. Germline-derived CDR1 and CDR2 are MGHDK and SYGVNS. This CDR3 contains 15 residues. The J segment lost 4 bases and the V segment lost 2 bases, leaving 3 bases of the junction unmatched. This CDR3 is CASSEGLAGKYEQYF. The CDR3 DNA is TGTGCCAGCAGTGAAGGACTAGCGGGAAAATACGAGCAGTACTTC.

In regard to this clone: One end of the junction varies from germline; a read error may be responsible. The J gene is TRBJ1-2, the V gene TRBV29-1; 7 nucleotides align to TRBD1. The germline V gene encodes CDR1 SQVTM and CDR2 ANQGSEA. This CDR3 has 15 amino acids. The DNA of the CDR3 is TGCAGCGCTGAACTAGGGGGCAGGGGCCTTGTTGGCTACACCTTC. It translates to CSAELGGRGLVGYTF.

This clone turned up a few times. The chain employs TRBV5-1 and TRBJ2-5; TRBD1 might be the D (5 bases). Germline-derived CDR1 and CDR2 are SGHRS and YFSETQ. The V and J ends lost 1 base and 3 bases respectively, with 13 bases between them. CDR3 size: 15 residues. The CDR3 region has the DNA TGCGCCAGCAGCTTGTTTGGCAGGGAAGAAGAGACCCAGTACTTC. Amino acid sequence: CASSLFGREEETQYF.

J is TRBJ1-1 and V is TRBV27; 8 nucleotides line up with TRBD1. Germline-derived CDR1 and CDR2 are MNHEY and SMNVEV (reference sequence). Trimming at V came to 6 bases and at J to 7 bases, leaving 10 bases not matched to a gene. The CDR3 is 14 residues long. This chain's CDR3 is CASRFRDRSVEAFF. The CDR3 coding sequence is TGTGCCAGCAGATTCCGGGACAGGAGTGTTGAAGCTTTCTTT.

The CDR3 sequence is CASSRGYGTDTQYF. The CDR3 region has the DNA TGTGCCAGCAGTCGGGGTTATGGGACAGATACGCAGTATTTT. This chain links TRBV6-4 with TRBJ2-3, with D possibly TRBD2 on 5 matching bases. From germline, CDR1 is MRHNA and CDR2 SNTAGT. CDR3 size: 14 residues. V was clipped by 5 bases and J by 3 bases, with 12 bases between them.

The chain recombines TRBV7-9 with TRBJ2-1; 13 bases align to TRBD2. Losses at the gene ends were 5 bases for V and 6 bases for J; bases not matched to a gene: 4. The V gene's germline CDR1 is SEHNR and CDR2 FQNEAQ (reference sequence). The CDR3 consists of 15 residues. DNA of the CDR3: TGTGCCAGCAGCCTTTGGACTAGCGGGAGCAATGAGCAGTTCTTC. Its translation is CASSLWTSGSNEQFF.

This rearrangement joins TRBV19 to TRBJ1-1; 9 bases match TRBD1. CDR1 LNHDA and CDR2 SQIVND come from the germline V gene (reference sequence). The CDR3 is 15 amino acids. V lost 6 bases and J lost 6; bases outside the gene matches: 11. DNA for the CDR3: TGTGCCAGTAGCCCACTCCGGGACAGGGTAGCTGAAGCTTTCTTT. As protein: CASSPLRDRVAEAFF.

The rearrangement joins TRBV28 to TRBJ2-7, with a possible D match to TRBD1 (6 bases). The CDR3 extends over 13 amino acids. Germline V lookup: CDR1 MDHEN, CDR2 SYDVKM. Trimming pared 7 bases from V and 4 bases from J, leaving 14 bases between. This CDR3 is CASTDSLLYEQYF. CDR3 DNA sequence: TGTGCCAGCACGGACAGCCTATTATACGAGCAGTACTTC.

The genes are TRBV28 and TRBJ1-1, with a possible D match to TRBD1 (6 bases). V lost 7 bases to trimming and J lost 3 bases, with 21 bases between them. This CDR3 comprises 16 residues. The germline V gene has CDR1 MDHEN and CDR2 SYDVKM. The CDR3 sequence is CASTVTGHAGDTEAFF. CDR3 coding DNA: TGTGCCAGCACCGTTACAGGGCATGCGGGTGACACTGAAGCTTTCTTT.

This chain joins TRBV7-9 and TRBJ2-1; 9 bases align to TRBD2. The CDR3 runs 14 residues. Germline V gene lookup returns CDR1 SEHNR and CDR2 FQNEAQ (reference sequence). With V trimmed by 5 bases and J by 9 bases, 8 bases remained unmatched. CDR3 in amino acids: CASSPQAGGSEQFF. The DNA of the CDR3 is TGTGCCAGCAGCCCCCAAGCGGGGGGAAGTGAGCAGTTCTTC.

Written as DNA, the CDR3 is TGTGCCAGCAGCAAAAAGTTGACAGGGGGCAGAAACATTCAGTACTTC. As protein: CASSKKLTGGRNIQYF. V usage is TRBV21-1 and J usage is TRBJ2-4; the listed D gene, TRBD1, was not tested against the DNA. TRBV21-1 is recorded as a pseudogene. The CDR3 spans 16 residues.

The CDR3 region is CASSEASGSTDTQYF. The CDR3 DNA is TGTGCCAGCAGTGAAGCGTCGGGTAGCACAGATACGCAGTATTTT. The V call is TRBV6-1, the J call TRBJ2-3; D uncertain. From germline, CDR1 is MNHNS and CDR2 SASEGT. The ends were cut back, 0 bases at V and 0 bases at J, with 7 bases in the middle. CDR3 length: 15 amino acids.

This chain uses TRBV7-2 with TRBJ1-5, with a weak D call TRBD1 (6 bases). This CDR3 comprises 13 residues. Trimming cost V 5 bases and J 7 bases, with 12 bases left between them. Germline lookup yields CDR1 SGHTA and CDR2 FQGNSA. CDR3 residues: CASSPAGDQPQHF. The CDR3 coding sequence is TGTGCCAGCAGCCCTGCAGGGGACCAGCCCCAGCATTTT.

The chain has TRBV4-1 and TRBJ2-5; D is unclear. V dropped 0 bases and J dropped 5 bases, with 13 bases sitting between them. The germline gives CDR1 MGHRA, CDR2 YSYEKL. This CDR3 spans 15 amino acids. CDR3 DNA sequence: TGCGCCAGCAGCCAAGAGTATAACTTCCCCGAGACCCAGTACTTC. This sequence encodes CASSQEYNFPETQYF.